This TCR beta chain stems from a study of blood T cell repertoires in COVID-19. Study-level information: The analysed material was cDNA or gDNA that came from T cells, B-cell-depleted T cells, or PBMCs.

The germline V and J ends were trimmed by 5 bases and 4 bases, with 17 bases remaining between them. The CDR3 consists of 15 residues. The germline V gene has CDR1 LGHDT and CDR2 YNNKEL (reference sequence). This clone was found a few times. Original handling: Counts of nucleated cells, estimated from reference gene primer amplification, were obtained. Generated by immunoSEQ multiplex PCR, the TCRdb table keeps only in-frame clones and is missing some. V, J and clone size are taken as reported in that table, and D and trimming were inferred from the DNA itself. The sample lists 200,000 to 250,000 clones, more than 75% occurring once.

Specimen: peripheral blood. This rearrangement joins TRBV3-1 (or the pseudogene TRBV3-2) to TRBJ1-1; tentatively, D is TRBD1 (6 bases). The source is a woman aged 40 to 50 with acute or convalescent COVID-19. The CDR3 DNA follows: TGTGCCAGCAGCGGACGTTGGGGGCCACCCACTGAAGCTTTCTTT. Protein product: CASSGRWGPPTEAFF.